This TCR beta chain stems from a study of CD8+CD57+ T cells in acquired aplastic anemia. Study as a whole: Each DNA sample taken from sorted CD4+ and CD8+ cells came to approximately 3.3 ug on average. General observations from the study: Patients shared twenty-nine CD8+ CDR3 sequences with controls. Patients showed no significant difference from controls in CD8+ Simpson's diversity.

Flow cytometry had shown expanded CD8+CD57+ cells in the patients chosen for sequencing. Trimming stripped 3 bases from V and 4 bases from J, with 19 bases between. The germline V gene has CDR1 LNHNV and CDR2 YYDKDF (reference sequence). There are 16 residues in the CDR3. Template material for TCR beta VDJ and CDR3 profiling consisted of genomic DNA. TCRdb reanalysed the reads using MiXCR and keeps one entry per CDR3 protein. The sample has some 150,000 distinct CDR3 sequences; 70% to 75% are singletons. As regards this clonotype: The antigen is undetermined.

V gene TRBV15 combines with J gene TRBJ2-7; tentatively, D is TRBD1 (5 bases). Sequences were obtained from sorted CD4+, CD8+, or CD8+CD57+ T cells (not recorded which) from PBMCs. The origin of this receptor is a human donor with aplastic anemia. The DNA of the CDR3 is TGTGCCACCAGCAGCGGAATGGCAGGGAAAGGATACGAGCAGTACTTC. Residues: CATSSGMAGKGYEQYF.